These 9 T cell receptor beta chains were all obtained from the same sample, sequenced in a study of shared clonotypes between healthy human individuals. Repertoires were generated with immunoSEQ multiplex PCR, while TCRdb's copy carries only in-frame clones and drops some. The sample contains about 1 million clones, around four fifths of which appear only once. Specimen: memory CD4+ T cells sorted from blood. Stated subset: CD45RA-negative fraction. The origin of the receptors is a man younger than 35 in good health.

A remark on this clone: This specimen includes other DNA sequences encoding the same CDR3. The chain joins TRBV30 to TRBJ2-7; 9 bases fit TRBD1. The V and J ends lost 5 bases and 5 bases, in that order; junction bases with no gene match: 4. The CDR3 has 12 amino acids. The germline gives CDR1 GTSNPN, CDR2 SVGIG (reference sequence). The CDR3 here is CAWGQGSHEQYF. In DNA form, the CDR3 reads TGTGCCTGGGGACAGGGGTCCCACGAGCAGTACTTC.

The chain couples TRBV5-1 to TRBJ1-1; D unresolved. Looked up from germline, CDR1 is SGHRS and CDR2 is YFSETQ. The CDR3 spans 15 residues. Trimming took 4 bases from V and 2 from J, leaving 15 bases between them. In DNA form, the CDR3 reads TGCGCCAGCAGCCCATTTCACGGTTCAAACACTGAAGCTTTCTTT. Translated: CASSPFHGSNTEAFF.

As to this clone: A much larger clone differs by one base, so this may be a read error. At the DNA level, this CDR3 is encoded by other sequences in the same sample as well. This chain uses TRBV29-1 with TRBJ2-2; D is perhaps TRBD1 (6 bases). Per germline, CDR1 SQVTM and CDR2 ANQGSEA. V dropped 6 bases and J dropped 3 bases, with 14 bases sitting between them. This CDR3 region has 14 residues. The CDR3 DNA reads as TGCAGCGTCCAAAAAGGGGGAGACACCGGGGAGCTGTTTTTT. This translates into CSVQKGGDTGELFF.

CDR3 nucleotides: TGTGCCAGTAGTACCTCGGGGCAGATGAACACTGAAGCTTTCTTT. As protein: CASSTSGQMNTEAFF. This rearrangement joins TRBV19 to TRBJ1-1; possibly TRBD1 for D (5 bases). In germline, CDR1 is LNHDA, CDR2 SQIVND (reference sequence). The V and J ends lost 4 bases and 0 bases respectively, with 12 bases between them. The CDR3 consists of 15 residues.

This clone was seen ten or more times. The rearrangement joins TRBV5-1 to TRBJ1-1; D is ambiguous. The germline V gene has CDR1 SGHRS and CDR2 YFSETQ. The V end lost 4 bases, the J end lost 0 bases, and 7 bases lay between the germline ends. The CDR3 loop spans 13 amino acids. CDR3 coding DNA: TGCGCCAGCAGCAGGCTCATGAACACTGAAGCTTTCTTT. It encodes CASSRLMNTEAFF.

This chain joins TRBV5-4 and TRBJ2-3, with a weak D call TRBD2 (5 bases). Trimming left V 1 base short and J 6 bases short, with 9 bases between. The CDR3 loop spans 13 amino acids. The germline CDR1 and CDR2 sequences are SGHNT and YYREEE (reference sequence). The CDR3 nucleotides read TGTGCCAGCAGCTTGAAGGGAGTGGATACGCAGTATTTT. Amino acids: CASSLKGVDTQYF.

This chain uses TRBV28 with TRBJ2-1; 8 bases map to TRBD2. From germline, CDR1 is MDHEN and CDR2 SYDVKM. The CDR3 loop spans 15 amino acids. The V gene end was trimmed by 2 bases and the J gene end by 9 bases; junction bases not matched to a gene: 9. CDR3 in amino acids: CASSLGAAGGGEQFF. The CDR3 coding sequence is TGTGCCAGCAGTTTAGGGGCGGCGGGGGGAGGTGAGCAGTTCTTC.

This sequence joins TRBV6-5 and TRBJ1-6; D is ambiguous. Deletions cut 7 bases from V and 0 bases from J, with 10 bases between. CDR1 is MNHEY, CDR2 SVGAGI, per germline. The CDR3 has 15 residues. CDR3 sequence: CASNPRSSYNSPLHF. In nucleotides, the CDR3 is TGTGCCAGCAATCCTCGAAGCTCCTATAATTCACCCCTCCACTTT.

This chain links TRBV4-1 with TRBJ1-1; 7 positions match TRBD1. In germline, CDR1 is MGHRA, CDR2 YSYEKL. The CDR3 extends over 16 amino acids. The V and J ends lost 2 bases and 11 bases, in that order; junction bases with no gene match: 17. CDR3 region: CASSQLTGQRKLRAFF. The CDR3 DNA follows: TGCGCCAGCAGCCAACTCACGGGACAGAGAAAACTTAGGGCTTTCTTT.